This T cell receptor beta chain was identified in a study of blood T cell repertoires in COVID-19. Measured with immunoSEQ multiplex PCR; TCRdb has only the in-frame clones, and not every one. The data hold more than 50,000 clones, with 75% to 85% observed a single time. Sequencing used peripheral blood. The TCR originated in a human donor in a cohort sampled during active COVID-19.

The DNA of the CDR3 is TGCGCCAGCAGCCAAGATCTGTATCCCCAGGATGAGCAGTTCTTC. This gives the protein CASSQDLYPQDEQFF. This chain joins TRBV4-3 and TRBJ2-1; D unclear. CDR3 size: 15 residues. Germline V gene lookup returns CDR1 LGHNA and CDR2 YSLEER. The germline V and J ends were trimmed by 0 bases and 8 bases, with 14 bases remaining between them.